The rows below give T cell receptor beta chains drawn from one sample of a study of T cell responses to AZD1222 COVID-19 vaccine. Sequenced by immunoSEQ multiplex PCR; TCRdb stores in-frame clones only, minus some. The sample lists 98,000 or so clones; roughly 84% were seen once. The starting material was peripheral blood, obtained 28 days after the second AZD1222 dose. The receptors were sampled from an adult who received the AZD1222 COVID-19 vaccine. The CDR3 runs from the conserved cysteine through the conserved F or W. The D gene is left open where the match is weak. The size of a clone is reported for some rows only, either as once, few or many, or as a class for expanded clones.

v_gene	j_gene	abundance	d_gene	CDR3aa	CDR3nt
TRBV3-1/TRBV3-2	TRBJ2-3	NA	TRBD1	CASSPRTGGAGDTQYF	TGTGCCAGCAGCCCCAGGACAGGGGGCGCGGGAGATACGCAGTATTTT
TRBV2	TRBJ1-5	NA	NA	CASSEGARAQHF	TGTGCCAGCAGTGAAGGGGCCCGGGCCCAGCATTTT
TRBV7-2	TRBJ2-1	NA	NA	CASSLGGTSYNEQFF	TGTGCCAGCAGCTTAGGCGGGACGTCCTACAATGAGCAGTTCTTC
TRBV10-3	TRBJ2-2	NA	NA	CAIRRDDAGELFF	TGTGCCATCAGGAGGGATGACGCCGGGGAGCTGTTTTTT
TRBV7-3	TRBJ2-3	NA	NA	CASSPIGGRTDTQYF	TGTGCCAGCAGCCCAATTGGGGGGCGCACAGATACGCAGTATTTT
TRBV7-9	TRBJ2-2	NA	NA	CASSLKAGELFF	TGTGCCAGCAGCTTAAAGGCCGGGGAGCTGTTTTTT
TRBV9	TRBJ2-1	once	TRBD1	CASSVGTGDYNEQFF	TGTGCCAGCAGCGTCGGCACAGGGGATTACAATGAGCAGTTCTTC
TRBV2	TRBJ1-5	NA	NA	CASSGSPYSNQPQHF	TGTGCCAGCAGTGGATCGCCATATAGCAATCAGCCCCAGCATTTT
TRBV7-3	TRBJ1-6	NA	TRBD1	CASSARGQGDSPLHF	TGTGCCAGCAGCGCCCGAGGACAGGGGGACTCACCCCTCCACTTT
TRBV7-2	TRBJ2-7	NA	NA	CASSRRGYEQYF	TGTGCCAGCAGCAGACGGGGCTACGAGCAGTACTTC
TRBV6-6	TRBJ2-7	NA	NA	CASSYPDPLEPEQYF	TGTGCCAGCAGTTACCCAGACCCCTTAGAGCCCGAGCAGTACTTC
TRBV6-2/TRBV6-3	TRBJ2-7	NA	NA	CASSYSPAPGLSYEQYF	TGTGCCAGCAGTTACTCCCCAGCACCGGGACTTTCCTACGAGCAGTACTTC
TRBV2	TRBJ1-1	NA	TRBD1	CASAGGGAEAFF	TGTGCCTCAGCAGGAGGGGGCGCGGAAGCTTTCTTT
TRBV19	TRBJ1-2	once	NA	CASSIGRQPGYTF	TGTGCCAGTAGTATCGGACGGCAGCCGGGCTACACCTTC
TRBV6-4	TRBJ2-3	NA	NA	CASSDGSPGTQYF	TGTGCCAGCAGTGACGGGTCTCCCGGTACGCAGTATTTT
TRBV6-5	TRBJ2-1	NA	NA	CASVDRHNNEQFF	TGTGCCAGCGTGGACCGTCATAACAATGAGCAGTTCTTC
TRBV9	TRBJ2-7	NA	NA	CASSVGRGAGYEQYF	TGTGCCAGCAGCGTAGGGCGCGGGGCGGGATACGAGCAGTACTTC
TRBV5-1	TRBJ2-3	NA	TRBD2	CASSEAGVGGRADTQYF	TGCGCCAGCAGCGAGGCGGGGGTCGGGGGAAGGGCAGATACGCAGTATTTT
TRBV4-1	TRBJ1-6	NA	TRBD1	CASSQDFRDRGRRSPLHF	TGCGCCAGCAGCCAAGATTTCCGGGACAGGGGTCGGCGTTCACCCCTCCACTTT
TRBV29-1	TRBJ1-2	NA	TRBD1	CSVEDVRTGDYGYTF	TGCAGCGTTGAAGACGTAAGAACAGGGGACTATGGCTACACCTTC
TRBV5-4	TRBJ2-5	NA	TRBD2	CASSLVAGGPGGTQYF	TGTGCCAGCAGCTTGGTGGCGGGAGGGCCCGGGGGGACCCAGTACTTC
TRBV6-5	TRBJ2-7	NA	TRBD2	CASSLEGTTPYEQYF	TGTGCCAGCAGTCTTGAGGGGACTACTCCTTACGAGCAGTACTTC
TRBV7-3	TRBJ2-2	NA	TRBD2	CASSTRAGPPGELFF	TGTGCCAGCAGCACCCGAGCGGGACCTCCCGGGGAGCTGTTTTTT
TRBV7-9	TRBJ1-1	NA	NA	CASSFQGSEAFF	TGTGCCAGCAGCTTTCAGGGGTCAGAAGCTTTCTTT
TRBV2	TRBJ2-7	NA	NA	CASSVLRPTYEQYF	TGTGCCAGCAGTGTTCTTCGGCCGACCTACGAGCAGTACTTC
TRBV28	TRBJ2-7	NA	NA	CASSPYSYEQYF	TGTGCCAGCAGCCCCTACTCCTACGAGCAGTACTTC
TRBV5-4	TRBJ2-3	once	NA	CASTPGGVAVGTGQYF	TGTGCCAGCACCCCTGGTGGGGTTGCGGTGGGGACCGGGCAGTATTTT
TRBV6-4	TRBJ1-3	once	NA	CAGPLEGNTIYF	TGTGCCGGACCATTGGAGGGGAACACCATATATTTT
TRBV29-1	TRBJ1-2	NA	NA	CSVDTDARDYGYTF	TGCAGCGTTGATACGGATGCCCGCGACTATGGCTACACCTTC
TRBV7-6	TRBJ1-2	once	NA	CASSSGGGYTF	TGTGCCAGCAGCTCCGGTGGTGGCTACACCTTC
TRBV14	TRBJ2-7	NA	NA	CASSHTISERPYEQYF	TGTGCCAGCAGCCATACCATCAGCGAGAGACCCTACGAGCAGTACTTC
TRBV12-3/TRBV12-4	TRBJ2-2	few	NA	CASSLASGELFF	TGTGCCAGCAGTTTAGCATCCGGGGAGCTGTTTTTT
TRBV5-1	TRBJ1-4	NA	NA	CASSLAGGNEKLFF	TGCGCCAGCAGCTTGGCGGGCGGGAATGAAAAACTGTTTTTT
TRBV6-5	TRBJ2-3	NA	TRBD2	CASSSLAGGPDTQYF	TGTGCCAGCAGTTCACTAGCGGGAGGGCCAGATACGCAGTATTTT
TRBV6-2/TRBV6-3	TRBJ1-6	once	NA	CASTPPRAWPLHF	TGTGCCAGCACCCCCCCCCGCGCGTGGCCCCTCCACTTT
TRBV2	TRBJ1-1	NA	NA	CASMGIVNTEAFF	TGTGCCAGCATGGGGATAGTGAACACTGAAGCTTTCTTT
TRBV5-1	TRBJ2-5	NA	TRBD1	CASSLRDRQEIQYF	TGCGCCAGCAGCTTGAGGGACAGACAAGAGATCCAGTACTTC
TRBV5-1	TRBJ2-1	NA	TRBD1	CASSAKTGGPYNEQFF	TGCGCCAGCAGCGCGAAGACAGGGGGCCCCTACAATGAGCAGTTCTTC
TRBV5-1	TRBJ2-1	NA	TRBD2	CASSLGLAGGYNEQFF	TGCGCCAGCAGCTTGGGATTAGCGGGGGGCTACAATGAGCAGTTCTTC
TRBV7-9	TRBJ2-2	NA	TRBD1	CASRSQGGTGELFF	TGTGCCAGCAGATCACAGGGGGGCACCGGGGAGCTGTTTTTT